This T cell receptor beta chain was sequenced in a study of blood T cell repertoires in COVID-19. Study background: Material from acute and convalescent COVID-19 was sourced from the United States, Italy and Spain. T cells, B-cell-depleted T cells, or PBMCs supplied cDNA or gDNA.

Per the germline V gene, CDR1 is SGHTA and CDR2 is FQGNSA. The CDR3 runs 14 residues. J gave up 7 bases and V 1 base, and 4 bases lay outside the gene matches. Patients from Seattle were sampled longitudinally, starting during active infection. Authors' data handling: Estimates of nucleated cell counts were drawn from the amplification of reference gene primers. Some clones are missing from TCRdb's copy, which holds only in-frame ones; the method was immunoSEQ multiplex PCR. V, J and clone size derive from that table, while D and trimming were established from the DNA sequence. The sample includes around 270,000 clones, 75% to 95% seen only once; the top ten take 2.5% to 3%.

The V gene is TRBV7-2, the J gene TRBJ2-1; 7 bases are shared with TRBD2. Sequenced: peripheral blood. The TCR sequence derives from a person aged 18 to 35 with COVID-19, enrolled during active disease. CDR3 nucleotides: TGTGCCAGCAGCTTAGTAGCTAGCGGAAATGAGCAGTTCTTC. Translation: CASSLVASGNEQFF.